This T cell receptor (beta chain) was recorded in a study of blood T cell repertoires in COVID-19 (dated by TCRdb to about 2020). In the study overall: Samples from collaborators originated in the United States, Italy and Spain and spanned both the acute and convalescent phases of COVID-19. The repertoires were released in a freely available public database meant as a resource for research on the immune response to SARS-CoV-2. Samples came from the ongoing ImmuneRACE study (first 160 participants) plus 1,254 subjects from 6 global collaborators. Nearly every sample came with metadata listing a de-identified subject ID, COVID-19 status, age in years and sex. HLA class I and class II types, where available, came from metadata supplied by the sample provider rather than from assay-based typing. The material from the prospective study consisted of cDNA or gDNA derived from T cells, B-cell-depleted T cells, or PBMCs. Subjects who had been exposed to COVID-19, were actively infected with it, or had recovered from it provided the deeply sampled blood TCRbeta repertoires that made up the dataset.

TCRbeta CDR3 regions were amplified from genomic DNA using the immunoSEQ Assay, a bias-controlled multiplex PCR. The source study handled its data this way. The number of nucleated cells in each sample was estimated from the amplification of reference gene primers within the assay. To quantify the absolute abundance of each unique TCRbeta CDR3 rearrangement, sequence reads were collapsed and filtered. For each sample, productive Simpson clonality was calculated by taking the square root of Simpson's diversity index across productive rearrangements. Not all clones reach the TCRdb copy of this immuneACCESS table, which keeps in-frame sequences only. Checked studies attribute under half of the gap to unresolved V genes and leave the rest unexplained. V and J calls plus clone size are reproduced from that table; the DNA served to infer D and trimming. The table for this sample lists under 300,000 clones; approximately 83% of them were counted only once. The ten most abundant clones make up about 3% of the sample.

Enrolling through a virtual design, the prospective study's participants ranged in age from roughly 18 to 95 years and lived across more than 20 United States geographic areas. In the prospective study, cohorts were assigned on the basis of participant-reported clinical history obtained from a screening survey and a study questionnaire. For ImmuneRACE Cohort 3, a participant was defined as recovered based on two consecutive negative NP/OP PCR tests, clearance by a healthcare professional, or resolution of symptoms. In the prospective study, whole blood, serum and a nasopharyngeal or oropharyngeal swab were collected from each participant by mobile phlebotomists. Additional blood draws and questionnaires over an approximately 2-month period could optionally be provided by prospective study participants. Before DNA extraction, blood samples from the prospective study were shipped at room temperature or frozen.

CDR1 and CDR2 are drawn from the germline V gene (reference sequence): DFQATT, SNEGSKA. The trim is 6 bases for V and 9 bases for J, with a gap of 8 bases between the germline ends. From the cysteine up to the phenylalanine, the CDR3 has a length of 10 residues. The read is trimmed to its CDR3 DNA, 30 bases read in frame from base 1. The paper's findings and limits, for the study overall: How much clinical and demographic metadata was included differed by source and by participant, and the metadata was provided uncurated.

In regard to this clone: Its antigen is still unknown. No qualities accompany the bases; no much larger clone lies one base away.

Specimen: PBMCs or T cells enriched from blood (not recorded which). The clonotype was recovered from a man aged 50-60 years who had recovered from COVID-19. The chain couples TRBV20-1 to TRBJ2-2; too little of a D gene remains to name it. In nucleotides, the sequence is TGCAGTGCCGCTAGGAGGGAGCTGTTTTTT. Its amino acids are CSAARRELFF.